This is a list of T cell receptor beta chains from one sample in a study of T cells after yellow fever vaccination. TCRdb re-analysed the 5' RACE reads in MiXCR, keeping a single row per CDR3 protein. The sample carries some 600,000 distinct CDR3 sequences, about a sixth recorded once. The sample here was PBMCs, taken about 5 days after the first yellow fever vaccination. These receptors originate from a man aged 18 to 30 who received the YFV17D yellow fever vaccine. CDR3s include the opening cysteine and the closing phenylalanine or tryptophan. The order of the fields is D gene, V gene, clone size, J gene, CDR3 protein, CDR3 DNA. A D gene is named only where the DNA matches it firmly. Clone sizes are given selectively: once, few, many, or a class where the clone is expanded.

.,TRBV5-1,many,TRBJ2-2,CASRAGPGELFF,TGCGCCAGCAGAGCGGGCCCCGGGGAGCTGTTTTTT
.,TRBV14,many,TRBJ1-1,CASSQAGALNTEAFF,TGTGCCAGCAGCCAAGCCGGGGCGCTGAACACTGAAGCTTTCTTT
.,TRBV5-1,few,TRBJ1-4,CASSLAALGEEKLFF,TGCGCCAGCAGCTTGGCAGCGCTCGGAGAGGAAAAACTGTTTTTT
.,TRBV4-2,few,TRBJ2-3,CASSLASLGTDTQYF,TGTGCCAGCAGTTTAGCTAGTCTCGGCACAGATACGCAGTATTTT
.,TRBV5-1,few,TRBJ1-2,CASSLAPGLGYGYTF,TGCGCCAGCAGCTTGGCCCCGGGACTCGGCTATGGCTACACCTTC
TRBD2,TRBV28,.,TRBJ2-3,CASSLLTSGGADTQYF,TGTGCCAGCAGTTTGCTGACTAGCGGGGGAGCAGATACGCAGTATTTT
.,TRBV5-1,.,TRBJ1-1,CASSQARQGNTEAFF,TGCGCCAGCAGCCAGGCGAGGCAGGGTAACACTGAAGCTTTCTTT
TRBD1,TRBV30,few,TRBJ2-6,CAWRGQGTGANVLTF,TGTGCCTGGAGAGGACAGGGAACTGGGGCCAACGTCCTGACTTTC
.,TRBV7-2,.,TRBJ1-5,CASSLGPLGQPQHF,TGTGCCAGCAGCTTAGGCCCCCTCGGTCAGCCCCAGCATTTT
.,TRBV4-3,.,TRBJ2-1,CASSQDESGEIPYNEQFF,TGCGCCAGCAGCCAAGATGAGAGTGGGGAGATTCCCTACAATGAGCAGTTCTTC
.,TRBV3-1,few,TRBJ2-1,CASSQGPMGVEQFF,TGTGCCAGCAGCCAGGGGCCTATGGGGGTGGAGCAGTTCTTC
TRBD1,TRBV7-6,.,TRBJ2-2,CASSIGTGGFAGELFF,TGTGCCAGCAGCATCGGGACAGGGGGTTTTGCCGGGGAGCTGTTTTTT
.,TRBV6-2/TRBV6-3,few,TRBJ1-2,CASRPSASDYGYTF,TGTGCCAGCAGGCCATCGGCGAGCGACTATGGCTACACCTTC
.,TRBV12-3/TRBV12-4,.,TRBJ1-5,CASSFTGNNQPQHF,TGTGCCAGCAGTTTTACAGGGAACAATCAGCCCCAGCATTTT
TRBD2,TRBV7-3,few,TRBJ2-3,CASSALGLSTDTQYF,TGTGCCAGCAGCGCCCTGGGACTAAGCACAGATACGCAGTATTTT
.,TRBV7-9,.,TRBJ1-1,CASSLWGEPAFF,TGTGCCAGCAGCTTGTGGGGGGAACCAGCTTTCTTT
TRBD1,TRBV5-1,few,TRBJ1-4,CASSDPQGAGEKLFF,TGCGCCAGCAGCGACCCTCAGGGGGCCGGTGAAAAACTGTTTTTT
.,TRBV29-1,few,TRBJ2-3,CSLGGAHNSTDTQYF,TGCAGCCTAGGCGGGGCCCATAATAGCACAGATACGCAGTATTTT
TRBD1,TRBV5-1,.,TRBJ2-5,CASKQLDRGLETQYF,TGCGCCAGTAAACAACTGGACAGGGGGCTTGAGACCCAGTACTTC
.,TRBV6-2/TRBV6-3,.,TRBJ1-1,CASSSVLGEAFF,TGTGCCAGCAGTTCCGTCCTTGGTGAAGCTTTCTTT
.,TRBV7-8,.,TRBJ2-6,CASSLYRDGANVLTF,TGTGCCAGCAGTCTCTACAGGGATGGGGCCAACGTCCTGACTTTC
.,TRBV29-1,.,TRBJ2-7,CSVEDQAYEQYF,TGCAGCGTTGAAGATCAAGCCTACGAGCAGTACTTC
.,TRBV5-1,few,TRBJ2-1,CASSVGLLSSYNEQFF,TGCGCCAGCAGCGTCGGACTGCTTAGCTCCTACAATGAGCAGTTCTTC
.,TRBV10-3,.,TRBJ2-5,CAFSESTVSRTQYF,TGTGCCTTCAGTGAGTCGACGGTGTCGAGGACCCAGTACTTC
.,TRBV2,.,TRBJ2-5,CASRDETQYF,TGTGCCAGCAGGGACGAGACCCAGTACTTC
.,TRBV19,.,TRBJ1-4,CASTTQGNEKLFF,TGTGCCAGTACTACACAGGGAAATGAAAAACTGTTTTTT
.,TRBV7-3,.,TRBJ2-2,CASSFNTGANTGELFF,TGTGCCAGCAGCTTCAACACGGGTGCGAACACCGGGGAGCTGTTTTTT
.,TRBV7-8,.,TRBJ2-2,CASSFPTGTGELFF,TGTGCCAGCAGCTTCCCGACAGGAACCGGGGAGCTGTTTTTT